A single sample gave rise to the 10 T cell receptor beta chains below, sequenced in a study of STAT5B mutations in CD4+ large granular lymphocyte leukemia. Sequenced by immunoSEQ multiplex PCR; TCRdb stores in-frame clones only, minus some. The sample consists of about 20,000 clones, about 79% of them appearing once. Sequenced: CD4+ T cells from blood buffy coats. The receptors derive from a human donor in good health.

V gene TRBV28 combines with J gene TRBJ1-4, with D possibly being TRBD1 (6 bases). The CDR3 runs to 17 residues. Between the trimmed V and J ends, which lost 5 bases and 3 bases, there was a span of 19 bases. CDR1 and CDR2 from the germline V gene are MDHEN and SYDVKM. The CDR3 bases are TGTGCCAGCAGTCCCCTCGGGACACCGGGAGCTAATGAAAAACTGTTTTTT. Translated: CASSPLGTPGANEKLFF.

The chain uses TRBV4-2 and TRBJ2-2, with unresolved D. V gave up 0 bases and J gave up 1 base, with 3 bases separating them. Germline V gives CDR1 LGHNA, CDR2 YNFKEQ. The CDR3 totals 14 residues. CDR3 nucleotide sequence: TGTGCCAGCAGCCAAGATCAGAACACCGGGGAGCTGTTTTTT. Protein: CASSQDQNTGELFF.

The rearrangement links TRBV6-5 to TRBJ2-2; D tentatively reads TRBD1 or TRBD2 (5 bases each). Germline lookup yields CDR1 MNHEY and CDR2 SVGAGI. Deletions cut 8 bases from V and 6 bases from J, with 16 bases between. The CDR3 sequence is 14 residues long. The chain's CDR3 is CASPKDGTSGELFF. As DNA, the CDR3 is TGTGCCAGCCCCAAAGATGGGACCTCCGGGGAGCTGTTTTTT.

This chain joins TRBV2 and TRBJ2-5, with a weak D call TRBD2 (5 bases). This CDR3 is built from 12 residues. V was clipped by 6 bases and J by 4 bases, with 9 bases between them. Per germline, CDR1 SNHLY and CDR2 FYNNEI. DNA of the CDR3: TGTGCCAGCAGCGGGAATACAGAGACCCAGTACTTC. Its protein is CASSGNTETQYF.

The V gene is TRBV7-2, the J gene TRBJ2-2; TRBD1 or TRBD2 may be the D gene (6 bases each). CDR3 length equals 15 residues. Trimming took 5 bases from V and 5 from J, leaving 15 bases between them. CDR1 SGHTA and CDR2 FQGNSA come from the germline V gene. The CDR3 reads CASSPRGARTGELFF. The DNA for the CDR3 is TGTGCCAGCAGCCCGAGGGGGGCGCGTACCGGGGAGCTGTTTTTT.

This chain uses TRBV4-2 with TRBJ2-7, with TRBD2 as a possible D gene (5 bases). Trimming left V 4 bases short and J 4 bases short, with 20 bases between. The CDR3 has 16 amino acids. CDR1 and CDR2 from the germline V gene are LGHNA and YNFKEQ. The CDR3 loop is CASSRHPAGLGYEQYF. As DNA, the CDR3 is TGTGCCAGCAGCCGCCATCCGGCGGGTTTGGGGTACGAGCAGTACTTC.

A few counts support this clone. The CDR3: CASSPTSGTDTQYF. CDR3 nucleotide sequence: TGTGCCAGCAGCCCGACTAGCGGCACAGATACGCAGTATTTT. V usage is TRBV6-4 and J usage is TRBJ2-3, with 8 positions matching TRBD2. The J segment lost 1 base and the V segment lost 6 bases, leaving 3 bases of the junction unmatched. Germline CDR1 and CDR2: MRHNA and SNTAGT. The CDR3 runs 14 residues.

The chain couples TRBV27 to TRBJ2-5; D remains ambiguous. Germline lookup yields CDR1 MNHEY and CDR2 SMNVEV (reference sequence). Trimming took off 6 bases at V and 5 bases at J, with 13 bases between the two ends. The CDR3 covers 13 residues. CDR3 DNA sequence: TGTGCCAGCAGCCCCTCCATGGGCGAGACCCAGTACTTC. Translated, it gives CASSPSMGETQYF.

The rearrangement uses TRBV15 and TRBJ2-7, with 7 bases identical to TRBD2. Germline-derived CDR1 and CDR2 are LNHNV and YYDKDF (reference sequence). V lost 0 bases, J lost 3 bases, and 2 bases stayed unmatched. The length of the CDR3 is 14 residues. The CDR3 is CATSRDGGGYEQYF. In nucleotides, the CDR3 is TGTGCCACCAGCAGAGATGGGGGGGGCTACGAGCAGTACTTC. Together with reference TRBV15 and TRBJ2-7, the CDR3 gives the full variable domain: DAMVIQNPRYQVTQFGKPVTLSCSQTLNHNVMYWYQQKSSQAPKLLFHYYDKDFNNEADTPDNFQSRRPNTSFCFLDIRSPGLGDTAMYLCATSRDGGGYEQYFGPGTRLTVT.

The chain carries TRBV30 and TRBJ2-7; 11 bases line up with TRBD2. V lost 1 base and J lost 1; bases outside the gene matches: 6. Germline V gene sequence: CDR1 GTSNPN, CDR2 SVGIG (reference sequence). There are 16 residues in the CDR3. The CDR3 region has the DNA TGTGCCTGGAGTGCGGGACTAGCGGAGCTTTCCTACGAGCAGTACTTC. Its translation is CAWSAGLAELSYEQYF. The entire variable domain, with the rest obtained from reference TRBV30 and TRBJ2-7, is as follows: SQTIHQWPATLVQPVGSPLSLECTVEGTSNPNLYWYRQAAGRGLQLLFYSVGIGQISSEVPQNLSASRPQDRQFILSSKKLLLSDSGFYLCAWSAGLAELSYEQYFGPGTRLTVT.